Listed below are T cell receptor beta chains from one sample, sequenced in a study of shared clonotypes between healthy human individuals. Method: immunoSEQ multiplex PCR; TCRdb's copy keeps in-frame clones and lacks some. This table has about 1 million clones, 65% to 75% appearing once. Source material: memory CD4+ T cells sorted from blood. The receptors derive from a man aged 18 to 29 in good health. Both conserved end residues are trimmed from each CDR3.

TRBJ2-5,TRBV7-9,ASSLDRYQETQY
TRBJ1-5,TRBV28,ASRRDRGLPINQPQH
TRBJ2-7,TRBV11-2,ASSLGQYEQY
TRBJ2-5,TRBV5-1,ASSLGKGAETQY
TRBJ2-1,TRBV5-6,ASSLFTPYNEQF
TRBJ1-5,TRBV6-4,ASSASLDQPQH
TRBJ2-7,TRBV6-5,ASSDYSYEQY
TRBJ2-3,TRBV11-2,ASSFLSDTQY
TRBJ2-7,TRBV21-1,ASSKALGGYNEQY
TRBJ2-3,TRBV7-4,ASICRTQGADTQY
TRBJ1-4,TRBV9,ASSASYLENEKLF
TRBJ1-5,TRBV28,ASSFQRASEPQH
TRBJ2-7,TRBV7-2,ASSLGQFNEQY
TRBJ1-1,TRBV6-5,ASSPGQLSTEAF
TRBJ1-4,TRBV2,ASRGTATNEKLF
TRBJ2-3,TRBV27,ASSPQGDTQY
TRBJ2-3,TRBV5-1,ASSFSSGGSDTQY
TRBJ2-1,TRBV2,ASSDMAGGPFFEQF
TRBJ2-3,TRBV11-2,ASSARGGQSGDTQY
TRBJ2-5,TRBV5-6,ASSQLAGVSETQY
TRBJ1-6,TRBV19,ASSPGESNSPLH
TRBJ1-2,TRBV29-1,SVQDYGYT
TRBJ2-2,TRBV6-4,ASSTRGLTGELF
TRBJ2-7,TRBV12-5,ASGFTGGTFYEQY
TRBJ1-1,TRBV7-9,ASSSQGRAF
TRBJ2-5,TRBV28,ASSPSGLAQETQY
TRBJ2-6,TRBV7-3,ASSSLGSGANVLT
TRBJ1-3,TRBV7-2,ASSPFGSRTSSGNTIY
TRBJ2-7,TRBV18,ASSPESGYEQY
TRBJ1-6,TRBV5-1,ASSGGTVDSPLH
TRBJ2-7,TRBV6-5,ASSSLAEHYEQY
TRBJ1-2,TRBV5-6,ASRLGRNYGYT
TRBJ1-5,TRBV5-1,ASSLDREAGQPQH
TRBJ1-5,TRBV5-5,ASSLTGTGQPQH
TRBJ1-1,TRBV5-1,ASSFQGTMNTEAF
TRBJ1-2,TRBV19,ASSTRQGNYGYT
TRBJ2-1,TRBV27,ASSSQDRLVNEQF
TRBJ2-5,TRBV9,ASSVGIQETQY
TRBJ1-1,TRBV18,ASSPRQDMNTEAF
TRBJ1-6,TRBV6-5,ASSYSNAYNSPLH
TRBJ1-6,TRBV6-5,ASSLGQSNSPLH
TRBJ2-5,TRBV5-1,ASSLAGAQQY
TRBJ1-5,TRBV28,ASSPPGQGGNQPQH
TRBJ1-1,TRBV5-1,ASSPQGALNTEAF
TRBJ1-1,TRBV7-9,ASSSPGTLNTEAF
TRBJ2-3,TRBV9,ASSAGGADTQY
TRBJ1-5,TRBV19,ASSEQGMGQPQH
TRBJ2-7,TRBV5-6,ASSPRMVVIHEQY
TRBJ2-2,TRBV27,ASSRGQVNTGELF
TRBJ2-1,TRBV7-9,ASSFSKTGTSNEQF
TRBJ2-5,TRBV28,ASSFGRGVREETQY
TRBJ1-4,TRBV25-1,ASSEYGGRDNEKLF
TRBJ2-1,TRBV5-4,ASSSSGSNEQF